This TCR beta chain derives from a study of cytomegalovirus exposure and HLA in healthy donors. Study observations and caveats: Later findings reportedly placed an Asian-associated ancestry cluster below the approximately 670-donor mean for N-insertions.

Amplification used 60 Vbeta primers and 13 Jbeta primers. The protocol was immunoSEQ multiplex PCR, while the TCRdb copy is restricted to in-frame clones and leaves out a portion. The sample holds 200,000 to 250,000 clones, roughly 80% seen once. Remarks on this clone: Its antigen remains unidentified.

V was shortened by 3 bases and J by 7 bases, with 6 bases between the two germline ends. The CDR3 spans 12 residues. CDR1 and CDR2 from the germline V gene are SGHTA and FQGTGA. The receptor comes from a male donor in good health and CMV-seronegative. The rearrangement uses TRBV7-3 and TRBJ2-2; the D is unclear. The sequencing sample was made of PBMCs. This chain's CDR3 is CASSLENGELFF. In DNA, the CDR3 is TGTGCCAGCAGCTTGGAGAACGGGGAGCTGTTTTTT.